The subject of this entry is one TCR beta chain. Some clones are missing from TCRdb's copy, which holds only in-frame ones; the method was immunoSEQ multiplex PCR. The table shows roughly 79,000 clones, with roughly 93% occurring only once. This entry belongs to a study of technical replicates of blood from a few donors. The CDR3 has 15 amino acids. Germline V gene sequence: CDR1 SNHLY, CDR2 FYNNEI. V lost 6 bases and J 0 bases, leaving 12 bases between the germline ends. The TCR was taken from a human donor in good health. Specimen: T cells isolated from PBMCs. The V gene is TRBV2, the J gene TRBJ1-3, with D possibly TRBD1 on 5 matching bases. CDR3 region: CASRTQETSGNTIYF. In nucleotides, the CDR3 is TGTGCCAGCAGGACACAGGAAACCTCTGGAAACACCATATATTTT.